The 21 T cell receptor beta chains in this list originate from one sample, sequenced in a study of regulatory T cells in long-lasting Graves disease listed by TCRdb under 2021. Per the publication, the time point label means: newly diagnosed GD, antithyroid drugs for less than 3 months. For both TCR sequencing and RNA sequencing, RNA was extracted from PBMCs in TRIzol. The library was prepared using multiplex PCR. The sequencer listed for this sample is Illumina HiSeq 4000. To build TCR beta libraries, CDR3 regions were amplified by Arm-PCR using iRepertoire HTBI primers. TCRdb cleaned the public reads at Q25 with fastp, built clones with MiXCR and kept in-frame beta chains. Each record represents a unique CDR3 protein, reported with the most common genes and DNA among its rows. The sample records about 500,000 distinct CDR3 sequences, about 11% of which are singletons. The biggest ten clones account for more than 8% of the sample.

These same data were also listed under a study on T cells in Graves' hyperthyroidism and ophthalmopathy.

The sample was peripheral blood mononuclear cells (PBMCs), taken at new diagnosis, from a patient treated with antithyroid drugs. The receptors here all came from a woman aged 25 to 39 with Graves disease. Donor details come from another sample of the same person, matched by shared clones.

This clonotype turned up a few times. The genes are TRBV25-1 and TRBJ2-5; D may be TRBD1 or TRBD2 (5 bases each). The germline V gene encodes CDR1 MGHDK and CDR2 SYGVNS. The CDR3 consists of 12 residues. Trimming took 5 bases from V and 5 from J, leaving 9 bases between them. In nucleotides, the CDR3 is TGTGCCAGCAGTCCAGGGACGGAGACCCAGTACTTC. Translation: CASSPGTETQYF.

This clonotype was seen many times. V gene TRBV18 combines with J gene TRBJ1-6; D is undetermined. The germline V gene encodes CDR1 KGHSH and CDR2 LQKENI. CDR3 size: 14 residues. V was trimmed by 2 bases and J by 11 bases, leaving 13 bases between them. CDR3 coding DNA: TGTGCCAGCTCACCAGAACGGGCGGGGACACCCCTCCACTTT. It encodes CASSPERAGTPLHF.

This clonotype appeared a few times. The V call is TRBV19, the J call TRBJ2-2; the D gene is possibly TRBD1 (6 bases). The germline CDR1 and CDR2 sequences are LNHDA and SQIVND (reference sequence). CDR3 size: 15 residues. The germline V and J ends were trimmed by 3 bases and 4 bases, with 12 bases remaining between them. The CDR3 DNA is TGTGCCAGTAGTATGGGCAGGGGAAGCACCGGGGAGCTGTTTTTT. It yields the protein CASSMGRGSTGELFF.

This clonotype was counted between two and nine times. The genes are TRBV18 and TRBJ2-2; D not certain. Germline-derived CDR1 and CDR2 are KGHSH and LQKENI. The CDR3 spans 15 residues. Trimming pared 8 bases from V and 5 bases from J, leaving 18 bases between. CDR3 residues: CASQPLRQSTGELFF. CDR3 bases: TGTGCCAGCCAACCACTGCGGCAGAGTACCGGGGAGCTGTTTTTT. The full variable domain, its missing parts supplied by reference TRBV18 and TRBJ2-2, is NAGVMQNPRHLVRRRGQEARLRCSPMKGHSHVYWYRQLPEEGLKFMVYLQKENIIDESGMPKERFSAEFPKEGPSILRIQQVVRGDSAAYFCASQPLRQSTGELFFGEGSRLTVL.

This clonotype was observed at least ten times. This rearrangement joins TRBV19 to TRBJ1-3; 8 bases are shared with TRBD1. Germline V gene data show CDR1 as LNHDA and CDR2 as SQIVND (reference sequence). Trimming cost V 8 bases and J 0 bases; bases outside gene matches: 9. The CDR3 has 16 residues. Here the CDR3 reads CASSYDRGNSGNTIYF. The CDR3 bases are TGTGCCAGTTCATACGACAGGGGAAACTCTGGAAACACCATATATTTT. The variable domain in full, completed from reference TRBV19 and TRBJ1-3, reads DGGITQSPKYLFRKEGQNVTLSCEQNLNHDAMYWYRQDPGQGLRLIYYSQIVNDFQKGDIAEGYSVSREKKESFPLTVTSAQKNPTAFYLCASSYDRGNSGNTIYFGEGSWLTVV.

The V call is TRBV4-1, the J call TRBJ2-1, with 7 bases lining up with TRBD2. Unmatched junction bases numbered 6, after V lost 0 bases and J lost 4 bases. The CDR3 has 16 amino acids. Germline assignment: CDR1 MGHRA and CDR2 YSYEKL. Here the CDR3 reads CASSQDLASGYNEQFF. The CDR3 DNA follows: TGCGCCAGCAGCCAAGATCTGGCTAGCGGTTACAATGAGCAGTTCTTC.

This clonotype has a count of ten or more. V usage is TRBV30 and J usage is TRBJ1-5, with TRBD1 identical over 10 bases. Germline V CDR1 and CDR2: GTSNPN, SVGIG (reference sequence). The CDR3 runs to 15 residues. The trim removed 4 bases at V and 8 bases at J, leaving 11 bases unmatched. CDR3 loop: CAWTRDRGRAEPQHF. CDR3 DNA sequence: TGTGCCTGGACTCGGGACAGGGGAAGGGCAGAGCCCCAGCATTTT.

The table lists this clonotype with a few counts. V usage is TRBV6-1 and J usage is TRBJ1-3; D gene ambiguous. The CDR3 has 14 residues. CDR1 and CDR2 (germline): MNHNS, SASEGT. V lost 7 bases and J lost 0, with 10 bases in between. The CDR3 here is CASTPEDSGNTIYF. The CDR3 DNA reads as TGTGCCAGCACCCCAGAGGACTCTGGAAACACCATATATTTT.

V usage is TRBV11-2 and J usage is TRBJ2-5; 9 nucleotides match TRBD2. The CDR3 sequence is 14 residues long. Germline-derived CDR1 and CDR2 are SGHAT and FQNNGV. The junction had 3 bases not matched to a gene; V was cut back by 2 bases and J by 5 bases. For the CDR3, the DNA is TGTGCCAGCAGCTTATCTAGCGGGACGGAGACCCAGTACTTC. Translated: CASSLSSGTETQYF.

In this sample, this clonotype turned up many times. The chain uses TRBV5-1 and TRBJ2-3, with 11 bases fitting TRBD1. Trimming removed 5 bases from V and 5 bases from J; junction bases left unmatched: 13. The germline CDR1 and CDR2 sequences are SGHRS and YFSETQ. CDR3 length equals 17 residues. As DNA, the CDR3 is TGCGCCAGCAGTTATATAGGGACAGGGGGACCCCGAGATACGCAGTATTTT. It translates to CASSYIGTGGPRDTQYF.

This clonotype was recorded many times. The gene calls are TRBV27 and TRBJ2-3; perhaps D is TRBD1 or TRBD2 (5 bases each). The CDR3 covers 15 residues. Trimming removed 3 bases at V and 0 bases at J, with 10 bases between. The V gene's germline CDR1 is MNHEY and CDR2 SMNVEV (reference sequence). The chain's CDR3 is CASSFGGASTDTQYF. CDR3 in DNA: TGTGCCAGCAGTTTTGGGGGAGCTAGCACAGATACGCAGTATTTT.

This clonotype was seen ten or more times. The gene calls are TRBV5-1 and TRBJ1-1; no reliable D call. The germline V and J ends were trimmed by 0 bases and 0 bases, with 9 bases remaining between them. This CDR3 has 15 amino acids. CDR1 SGHRS and CDR2 YFSETQ come from the germline V gene. CDR3 residues: CASSLGPRMNTEAFF. Here the CDR3 DNA reads TGCGCCAGCAGCTTGGGTCCGCGGATGAACACTGAAGCTTTCTTT. Filled out from reference TRBV5-1 and TRBJ1-1, the complete variable domain reads KAGVTQTPRYLIKTRGQQVTLSCSPISGHRSVSWYQQTPGQGLQFLFEYFSETQRNKGNFPGRFSGRQFSNSRSEMNVSTLELGDSALYLCASSLGPRMNTEAFFGQGTRLTVV.

The chain has TRBV7-9 and TRBJ1-1; the D gene is possibly TRBD1 (5 bases). V lost 7 bases and J lost 6, with 15 bases in between. CDR3 length: 13 residues. Germline CDR1 reads SEHNR; CDR2 reads FQNEAQ (reference sequence). The CDR3 region has the DNA TGTGCCAGCAACAACCCGGCGGGGGCTGAAGCTTTCTTT. It translates to CASNNPAGAEAFF.

This clonotype was found many times. The V gene is TRBV5-1, the J gene TRBJ2-1; 11 nucleotides align to TRBD2. The CDR3 runs to 18 residues. The V segment lost 0 bases and the J segment 7 bases; nucleotides outside the gene matches: 12. Germline V gene lookup returns CDR1 SGHRS and CDR2 YFSETQ. CDR3 bases: TGCGCCAGCAGCTTGGCCGGGGGTAGCGGGAGGGCCGTAAATGAGCAGTTCTTC. It encodes CASSLAGGSGRAVNEQFF.

This chain uses TRBV27 with TRBJ2-5, with D uncertain. Germline assignment: CDR1 MNHEY and CDR2 SMNVEV (reference sequence). V was clipped by 1 base and J by 10 bases, with 16 bases between them. The CDR3 is made up of 14 amino acids. Here the CDR3 reads CASSLFQWSRDQYF. The CDR3 nucleotides are TGTGCCAGCAGTTTATTTCAGTGGTCTAGGGACCAGTACTTC.

Many counts were recorded for this clonotype. The chain links TRBV6-5 to TRBJ1-1; D gene unclear. Between the trimmed V and J ends, which lost 4 bases and 8 bases, there was a span of 14 bases. From germline, CDR1 is MNHEY and CDR2 SVGAGI. The CDR3 extends over 13 amino acids. CDR3 coding DNA: TGTGCCAGCAGTTCCGTCGGATCGATCGAAGCTTTCTTT. As protein: CASSSVGSIEAFF.

This clonotype was seen ten or more times. This chain joins TRBV6-1 and TRBJ2-2; D call uncertain. The CDR3 is 14 amino acids. The V end lost 8 bases, the J end lost 0 bases, and 10 bases lay between the germline ends. Germline CDR1 reads MNHNS; CDR2 reads SASEGT. Here the CDR3 DNA reads TGTGCCAGCGATCGCAGACCGAACACCGGGGAGCTGTTTTTT. This codes for CASDRRPNTGELFF.

This chain connects TRBV10-3 to TRBJ2-1; D uncertain. Trimming removed 4 bases at V and 6 bases at J, with 7 bases between. This CDR3 comprises 12 residues. Germline V gene data show CDR1 as ENHRY and CDR2 as SYGVKD. CDR3 nucleotide sequence: TGTGCCATCAGTGCCAAGGGCAATGAGCAGTTCTTC. This sequence encodes CAISAKGNEQFF.

This clonotype has a handful of counts. V gene TRBV5-1 combines with J gene TRBJ2-1, with 9 positions matching TRBD1. The junction had 9 bases not matched to a gene; V was cut back by 0 bases and J by 5 bases. Germline-derived CDR1 and CDR2 are SGHRS and YFSETQ. The CDR3 sequence is 17 residues long. Here the CDR3 DNA reads TGCGCCAGCAGCTTGGCCCAGGGGACAGGGATCCACAATGAGCAGTTCTTC. This sequence encodes CASSLAQGTGIHNEQFF.

This clonotype was detected many times. The chain recombines TRBV5-6 with TRBJ1-2; 8 bases match TRBD1. The germline V gene encodes CDR1 SGHDT and CDR2 YYEEEE. The CDR3 covers 12 residues. J lost 12 bases, V lost 1 base, and 5 bases had no gene match. The CDR3 sequence: CASSLPTGDHTF. CDR3 coding DNA: TGTGCCAGCAGCTTGCCGACAGGGGATCACACCTTC.

This clonotype was seen many times. The chain couples TRBV13 to TRBJ1-1, with D possibly TRBD1 on 6 matching bases. Germline values: CDR1 PRHDT, CDR2 FYEKMQ (reference sequence). There are 15 residues in the CDR3. With 5 bases removed from V and 7 bases from J, the gap between germline ends came to 20 bases. The DNA of the CDR3 is TGTGCCAGCAGCATACCTAGGCACAGGGTCGGTGAAGCTTTCTTT. Translating gives CASSIPRHRVGEAFF.